This TCR beta chain came from a study of blood T cell repertoires in COVID-19. At the level of the study: T cells, B-cell-depleted T cells, or PBMCs provided the cDNA or gDNA that served as material.

Per the original data handling: For nucleated cells, counts were estimated from reference gene primer amplification. The assay was immunoSEQ multiplex PCR, and TCRdb's table has in-frame clones only and misses some. V, J and clone size were drawn from that table, and D and trimming were deduced from the DNA. The sample lists fewer than 85,000 clones; 88% were seen once. What was sequenced was peripheral blood. This TCR was sampled from a human donor in a cohort sampled during active COVID-19.

This chain's CDR3 is CAISGHQETQYF. Written as DNA, the CDR3 is TGTGCCATCAGTGGGCACCAAGAGACCCAGTACTTC. The chain employs TRBV10-3 and TRBJ2-5, with D uncertain. The V gene's germline CDR1 is ENHRY and CDR2 SYGVKD. This CDR3 comprises 12 residues. Trimming left V 4 bases short and J 0 bases short, with 3 bases between.